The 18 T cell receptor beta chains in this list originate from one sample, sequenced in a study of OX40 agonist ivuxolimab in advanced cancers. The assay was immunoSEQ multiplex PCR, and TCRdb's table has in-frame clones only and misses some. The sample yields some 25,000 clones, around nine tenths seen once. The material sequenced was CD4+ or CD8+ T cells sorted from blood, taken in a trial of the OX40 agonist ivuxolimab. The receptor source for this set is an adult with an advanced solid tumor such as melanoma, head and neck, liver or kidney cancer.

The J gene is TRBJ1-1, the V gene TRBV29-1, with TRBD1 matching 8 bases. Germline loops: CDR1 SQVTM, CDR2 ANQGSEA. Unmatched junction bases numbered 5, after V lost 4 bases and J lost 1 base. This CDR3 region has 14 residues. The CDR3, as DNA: TGCAGCGTTGGGGGGGACAGGAGGAACACTGAAGCTTTCTTT. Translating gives CSVGGDRRNTEAFF.

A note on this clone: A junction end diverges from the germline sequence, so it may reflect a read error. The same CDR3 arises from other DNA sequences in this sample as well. The CDR3 bases are TGCGCCAGCACCCCCTGGGGACTGTCGAACACCGGGGAGTTGTTTTTT. It yields the protein CASTPWGLSNTGELFF. J is TRBJ2-2 and V is TRBV4-1; possible D gene TRBD2, 6 bases. This CDR3 region has 16 residues. The germline V gene encodes CDR1 MGHRA and CDR2 YSYEKL.

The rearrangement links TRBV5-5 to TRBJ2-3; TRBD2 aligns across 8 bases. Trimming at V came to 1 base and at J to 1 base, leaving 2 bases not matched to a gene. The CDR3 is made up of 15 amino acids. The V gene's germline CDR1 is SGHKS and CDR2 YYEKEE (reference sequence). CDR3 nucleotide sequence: TGTGCCAGCAGCTTGATGACTAGCGGCACAGATACGCAGTATTTT. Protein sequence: CASSLMTSGTDTQYF.

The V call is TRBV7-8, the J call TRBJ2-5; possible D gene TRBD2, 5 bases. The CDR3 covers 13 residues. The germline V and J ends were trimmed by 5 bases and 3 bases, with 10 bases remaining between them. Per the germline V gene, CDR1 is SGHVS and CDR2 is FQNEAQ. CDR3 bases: TGTGCCAGCAGCAAACCCGGGGAAGAGACCCAGTACTTC. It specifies CASSKPGEETQYF.

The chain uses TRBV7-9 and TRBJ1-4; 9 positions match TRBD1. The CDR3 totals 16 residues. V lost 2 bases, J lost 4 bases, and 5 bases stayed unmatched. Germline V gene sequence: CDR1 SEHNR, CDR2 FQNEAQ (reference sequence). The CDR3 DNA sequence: TGTGCCAGCAGCTTATGGCCGACAGGGGGTAATGAAAAACTGTTTTTT. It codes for CASSLWPTGGNEKLFF. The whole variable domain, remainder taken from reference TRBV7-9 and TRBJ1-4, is DTGVSQNPRHKITKRGQNVTFRCDPISEHNRLYWYRQTLGQGPEFLTYFQNEAQLEKSRLLSDRFSAERPKGSFSTLEIQRTEQGDSAMYLCASSLWPTGGNEKLFFGSGTQLSVL.

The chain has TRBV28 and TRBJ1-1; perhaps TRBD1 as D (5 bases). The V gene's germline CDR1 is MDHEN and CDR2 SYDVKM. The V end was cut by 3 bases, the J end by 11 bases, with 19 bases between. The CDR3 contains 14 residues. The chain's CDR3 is CASSFPTREGKAFF. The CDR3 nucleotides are TGTGCCAGCAGTTTCCCCACTAGGGAGGGGAAGGCTTTCTTT. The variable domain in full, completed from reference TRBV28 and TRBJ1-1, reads DVKVTQSSRYLVKRTGEKVFLECVQDMDHENMFWYRQDPGLGLRLIYFSYDVKMKEKGDIPEGYSVSREKKERFSLILESASTNQTSMYLCASSFPTREGKAFFGQGTRLTVV.

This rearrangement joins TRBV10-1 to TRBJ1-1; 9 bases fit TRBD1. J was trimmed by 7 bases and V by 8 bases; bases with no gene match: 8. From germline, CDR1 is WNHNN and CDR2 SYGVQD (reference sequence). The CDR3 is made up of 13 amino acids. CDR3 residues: CASLHRGRGEAFF. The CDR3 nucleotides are TGCGCCAGCTTACACAGGGGGCGCGGTGAAGCTTTCTTT.

In DNA, the CDR3 is TGTGCCAGCATCGACTGGGCGAGGACTGAAGCTTTCTTT. This translates into CASIDWARTEAFF. The chain uses TRBV6-5 and TRBJ1-1; D gene uncertain. V lost 7 bases and J 5 bases, leaving 14 bases between the germline ends. Per the germline V gene, CDR1 is MNHEY and CDR2 is SVGAGI. CDR3 length: 13 residues.

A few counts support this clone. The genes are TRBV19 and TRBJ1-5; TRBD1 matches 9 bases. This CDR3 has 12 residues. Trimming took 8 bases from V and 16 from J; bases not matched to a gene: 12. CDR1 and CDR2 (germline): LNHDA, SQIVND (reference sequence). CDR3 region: CASAPVGGQGHF. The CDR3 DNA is TGTGCCAGTGCCCCTGTGGGGGGACAGGGCCATTTT. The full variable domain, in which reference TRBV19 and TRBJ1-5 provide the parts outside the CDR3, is DGGITQSPKYLFRKEGQNVTLSCEQNLNHDAMYWYRQDPGQGLRLIYYSQIVNDFQKGDIAEGYSVSREKKESFPLTVTSAQKNPTAFYLCASAPVGGQGHFGDGTRLSIL.

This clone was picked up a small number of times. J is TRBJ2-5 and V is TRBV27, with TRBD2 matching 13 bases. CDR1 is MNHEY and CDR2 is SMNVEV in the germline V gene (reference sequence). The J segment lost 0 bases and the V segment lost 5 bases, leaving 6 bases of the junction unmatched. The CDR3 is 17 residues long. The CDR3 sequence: CASSPPTSGRHQETQYF. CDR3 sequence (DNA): TGTGCCAGCAGTCCTCCGACTAGCGGGAGGCACCAAGAGACCCAGTACTTC.

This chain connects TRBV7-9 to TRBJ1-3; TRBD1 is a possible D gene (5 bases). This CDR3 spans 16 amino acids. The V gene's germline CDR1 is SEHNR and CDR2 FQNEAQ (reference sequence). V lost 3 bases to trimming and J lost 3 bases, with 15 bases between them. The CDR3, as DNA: TGTGCCAGCAGCTTGGGACCCGAAATTCTTGGAAACACCATATATTTT. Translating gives CASSLGPEILGNTIYF.

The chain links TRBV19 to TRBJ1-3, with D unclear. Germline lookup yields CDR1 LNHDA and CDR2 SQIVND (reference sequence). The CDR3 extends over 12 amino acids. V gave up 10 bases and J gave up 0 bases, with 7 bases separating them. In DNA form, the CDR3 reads TGTGCCACCTCGATCTCTGGAAACACCATATATTTT. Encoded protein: CATSISGNTIYF.

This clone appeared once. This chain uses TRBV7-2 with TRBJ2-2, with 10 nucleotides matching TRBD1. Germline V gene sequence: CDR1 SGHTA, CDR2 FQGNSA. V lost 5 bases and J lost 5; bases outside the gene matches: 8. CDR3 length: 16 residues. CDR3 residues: CASSPKGGQGTGELFF. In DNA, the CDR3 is TGTGCCAGCAGCCCGAAGGGGGGACAGGGGACCGGGGAGCTGTTTTTT.

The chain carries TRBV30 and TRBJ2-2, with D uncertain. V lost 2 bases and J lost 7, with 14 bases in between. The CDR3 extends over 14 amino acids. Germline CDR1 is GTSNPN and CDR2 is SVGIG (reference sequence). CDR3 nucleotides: TGTGCCTGGAGTAGGGCCCAAAGGCTCGGGGAGCTGTTTTTT. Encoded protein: CAWSRAQRLGELFF.

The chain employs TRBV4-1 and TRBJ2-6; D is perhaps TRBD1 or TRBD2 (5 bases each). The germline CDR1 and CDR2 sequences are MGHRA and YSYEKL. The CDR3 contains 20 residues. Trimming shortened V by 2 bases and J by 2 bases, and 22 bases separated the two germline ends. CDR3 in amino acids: CASSQPGPRGTTAGANVLTF. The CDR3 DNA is TGCGCCAGCAGCCAACCGGGACCTAGGGGTACGACGGCTGGGGCCAACGTCCTGACTTTC.

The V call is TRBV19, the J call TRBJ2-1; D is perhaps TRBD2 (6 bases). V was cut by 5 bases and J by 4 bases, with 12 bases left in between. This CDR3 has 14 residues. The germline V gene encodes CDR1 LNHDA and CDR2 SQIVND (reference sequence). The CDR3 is CASSRSGTYNEQFF. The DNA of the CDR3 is TGTGCCAGTAGTCGTAGCGGAACATACAATGAGCAGTTCTTC.

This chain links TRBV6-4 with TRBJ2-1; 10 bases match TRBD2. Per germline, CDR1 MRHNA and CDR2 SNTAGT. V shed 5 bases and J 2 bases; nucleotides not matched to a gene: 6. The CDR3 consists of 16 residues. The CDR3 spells CASSRASGSTYNEQFF. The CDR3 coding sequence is TGTGCCAGCAGTAGGGCTAGCGGGAGTACCTACAATGAGCAGTTCTTC.

CDR3 amino acids: CASSPLGHSTGELFF. The CDR3 bases are TGTGCCAGCTCACCGCTGGGACACAGCACCGGGGAGCTGTTTTTT. The V call is TRBV18, the J call TRBJ2-2, with D possibly TRBD1 on 6 matching bases. With 3 bases removed from V and 4 bases from J, the gap between germline ends came to 12 bases. In germline, CDR1 is KGHSH, CDR2 LQKENI. The CDR3 loop spans 15 amino acids. Based on the CDR3 plus reference TRBV18 and TRBJ2-2, the full variable domain is NAGVMQNPRHLVRRRGQEARLRCSPMKGHSHVYWYRQLPEEGLKFMVYLQKENIIDESGMPKERFSAEFPKEGPSILRIQQVVRGDSAAYFCASSPLGHSTGELFFGEGSRLTVL.